The rows below give T cell receptor beta chains drawn from one sample of a study of blood T cell repertoires in COVID-19. The method was immunoSEQ multiplex PCR; TCRdb's version includes in-frame clones alone and lacks a portion of them. The repertoire holds about 62,000 clones, with just under 95% as singletons. Sequenced sample: peripheral blood. These receptors came from a human donor in a cohort sampled during active COVID-19. Each CDR3 is given without its conserved first and last residue. D genes are given only for firm matches.

11 TRBJ1-6 . TRBV7-2 ASSLDRVSPLH
12 TRBJ1-2 . TRBV19 ASRDRGRADMHL
11 TRBJ2-7 . TRBV7-6 ASSIWGAYEQY
9 TRBJ2-3 . TRBV20-1 SANPLDTQY
13 TRBJ2-7 TRBD2 TRBV7-2 ASSSTLGGWYEQY
13 TRBJ2-3 TRBD2 TRBV15 ATSRDLLAGDTQY
12 TRBJ1-2 TRBD1 TRBV27 ASSSRQGGYGYT
14 TRBJ2-3 . TRBV5-1 ASSLSGPVGTDTQY
10 TRBJ1-2 . TRBV25-1 ASSAQGTGYT
12 TRBJ2-7 TRBD2 TRBV6-6 ASSSGLAFYEQY
15 TRBJ2-2 . TRBV7-3 ASSLRAPVYWSGELF
10 TRBJ1-2 TRBD1 TRBV2 ASQGGRGGYT
13 TRBJ1-6 . TRBV3-1/TRBV3-2 ASSQQQGYNSPLH
12 TRBJ1-4 . TRBV9 ASSVGPVEEKLF
10 TRBJ1-2 . TRBV3-1/TRBV3-2 ASSQVGDGYT
13 TRBJ1-2 . TRBV30 AWSVAVGLDYGYT
15 TRBJ2-7 . TRBV21-1 ASSKRLVRQGHYEQY